This T cell receptor beta chain stems from a study of OX40 agonist ivuxolimab in advanced cancers. About the study: Mean age approximately 66 years, range roughly 23 to 79; roughly 82% male.

Measured with immunoSEQ multiplex PCR; TCRdb has only the in-frame clones, and not every one. The sample shows 57,000 or so clones, roughly four fifths of them seen only once. This TCR was sampled from an adult with an advanced solid tumor such as melanoma, head and neck, liver or kidney cancer. The sequencing here drew on CD4+ or CD8+ T cells sorted from blood, taken in a trial of the OX40 agonist ivuxolimab.

The CDR3 DNA sequence: TGTGCCAGCAGCGTGGGGAGGAATTCACCCCTCCACTTT. Residues: CASSVGRNSPLHF. The chain joins TRBV9 to TRBJ1-6, with D unresolved. The CDR3 loop spans 13 amino acids. CDR1 is SGDLS and CDR2 is YYNGEE in the germline V gene. Trimming took off 2 bases at V and 7 bases at J, with 7 bases between the two ends.